This note documents a single TCR beta chain sequence. Seattle researchers signed up patients amid active infection and tracked them longitudinally. Here immunoSEQ multiplex PCR was the method, and the copy in TCRdb shows in-frame clones only, minus some. The sample holds some 230,000 clones, 82% seen once. The V gene's germline CDR1 is KGHSH and CDR2 LQKENI. Trimming took 5 bases from V and 12 from J, leaving 17 bases between them. The CDR3 totals 14 residues. This sample was taken from a study of blood T cell repertoires in COVID-19. The wider study: The United States, Italy and Spain supplied acute and convalescent COVID-19 samples. The analysed material was cDNA or gDNA that came from T cells, B-cell-depleted T cells, or PBMCs.

The sequence came from a woman older than 75 with COVID-19, enrolled during active disease. The specimen was peripheral blood. V and J are TRBV18 and TRBJ1-6, with D possibly TRBD1 on 6 matching bases. In DNA, the CDR3 is TGTGCCAGCTCATCCCTACAGGGCCGGGAACCCCTCCACTTT. It is translated as CASSSLQGREPLHF.